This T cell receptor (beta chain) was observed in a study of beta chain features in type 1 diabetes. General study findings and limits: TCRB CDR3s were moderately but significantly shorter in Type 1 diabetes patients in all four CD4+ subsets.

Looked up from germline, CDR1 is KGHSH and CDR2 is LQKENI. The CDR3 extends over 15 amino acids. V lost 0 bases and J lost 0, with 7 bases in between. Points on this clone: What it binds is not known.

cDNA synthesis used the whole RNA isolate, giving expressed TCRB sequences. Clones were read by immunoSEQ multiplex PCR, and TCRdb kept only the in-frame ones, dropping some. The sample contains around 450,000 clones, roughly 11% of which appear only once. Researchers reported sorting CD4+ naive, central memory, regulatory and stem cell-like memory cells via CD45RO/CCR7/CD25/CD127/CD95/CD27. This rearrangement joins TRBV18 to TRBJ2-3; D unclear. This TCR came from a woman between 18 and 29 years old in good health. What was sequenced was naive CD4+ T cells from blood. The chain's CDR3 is CASSPPSPSTDTQYF. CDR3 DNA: TGTGCCAGCTCACCACCCTCGCCTAGCACAGATACGCAGTATTTT.